This T cell receptor beta chain comes out of a study of blood T cell repertoires in COVID-19. Study background: The United States, Italy and Spain provided the acute and convalescent COVID-19 samples.

Germline CDR1 is SSHAT and CDR2 is FNYEAQ (reference sequence). The CDR3 is 10 residues long. Trimming pared 10 bases from V and 9 bases from J, leaving 10 bases between. In the original analysis: Estimation of nucleated cell counts relied on the amplification of reference gene primers. Some clones are missing from TCRdb's copy, which holds only in-frame ones; the method was immunoSEQ multiplex PCR. V, J and clone size were drawn from that table, and D and trimming were deduced from the DNA. The data hold 35,000 to 50,000 clones, with 88% observed a single time. The chain joins TRBV7-7 to TRBJ2-1; possibly TRBD1 for D (5 bases). The sequenced sample was peripheral blood. This clonotype was sampled from a middle-aged woman with acute or convalescent COVID-19. CDR3 DNA sequence: TGTGCCACTCGTAGGGGTGAGCAGTTCTTC. Its protein is CATRRGEQFF.